A single sample is the source of the 2 T cell receptor beta chains below, sequenced in a study of chemoradiotherapy in HPV16-positive cancers. Using immunoSEQ multiplex PCR, the repertoire was profiled, and TCRdb retains in-frame clones only, with some absent. Counted here are fewer than 20,000 clones, 85% to 90% occurring once; the ten biggest clones make up 2.3%. Sequenced material: blood, taken from a patient who underwent chemoradiotherapy. These receptor sequences come from a human donor with HPV-associated anogenital cancer.

This rearrangement joins TRBV9 to TRBJ2-2; D gene ambiguous. V dropped 1 base and J dropped 8 bases, with 6 bases sitting between them. CDR1 SGDLS and CDR2 YYNGEE come from the germline V gene. The CDR3 extends over 12 amino acids. CDR3 region: CASSVTAGELFF. The CDR3 coding sequence is TGTGCCAGCAGCGTAACAGCTGGGGAGCTGTTTTTT.

This chain links TRBV28 with TRBJ2-5, with unresolved D. The CDR3 covers 14 residues. The germline V and J ends were trimmed by 5 bases and 8 bases, with 18 bases remaining between them. Germline V CDR1 and CDR2: MDHEN, SYDVKM. The DNA for the CDR3 is TGTGCCAGCAGTAGTGCCGGGTCCGGGTCTACCCAGTACTTC. Protein: CASSSAGSGSTQYF. Variable domain in full (rest from reference TRBV28 and TRBJ2-5): DVKVTQSSRYLVKRTGEKVFLECVQDMDHENMFWYRQDPGLGLRLIYFSYDVKMKEKGDIPEGYSVSREKKERFSLILESASTNQTSMYLCASSSAGSGSTQYFGPGTRLLVL.